The TCR beta chain described here comes from a study of T cell responses to AZD1222 COVID-19 vaccine. Findings of the study overall: The sample set comprised mostly white British donors with more females, and clonal diversity was possibly underestimated. Only 5 or 6 individuals given AZD1222 were seropositive at baseline. Sampling captured repertoires only after the peak T cell response.

The data were produced by immunoSEQ multiplex PCR, yet TCRdb's version contains in-frame clones alone and is incomplete. The sample carries about 150,000 clones, less than 95% recorded once. Points on this clone: Its antigen is unidentified.

The CDR3 is 14 amino acids. Per germline, CDR1 SGHRS and CDR2 YFSETQ. V was shortened by 3 bases and J by 10 bases, with 14 bases between the two germline ends. The origin of this receptor is an adult in good health. The chain combines TRBV5-1 with TRBJ1-6; no firm D call. This sample comprised peripheral blood, obtained on day 0 of AZD1222 vaccination. CDR3: CASSSDISGSPLHF. CDR3 DNA sequence: TGCGCCAGCAGCTCCGACATATCAGGCTCACCCCTCCACTTT.